The 28 T cell receptor beta chains reported below all come from one sample, sequenced in a study of identical twins. TCRdb redid the calling of the 5' RACE reads with MiXCR, one entry per CDR3 protein. Of about 660,000 distinct CDR3 sequences in the sample, 8.6% were seen once. These same records also appear under a second study, on yellow fever vaccine responses in identical twins.

Sequencing was performed on PBMCs. Receptors were obtained from a woman aged 18-29 years in good health.

The J gene is TRBJ2-7, the V gene TRBV14; TRBD2 is a possible D gene (6 bases). The CDR3 covers 15 residues. Germline values: CDR1 SGHDN, CDR2 FVKESK. V dropped 3 bases and J dropped 1 base, with 13 bases sitting between them. The CDR3 DNA is TGTGCCAGCAGCCAGGGTCGCGGGGCTTCCTACGAGCAGTACTTC. Residues: CASSQGRGASYEQYF.

The sample holds many counts of this clonotype. The genes are TRBV5-1 and TRBJ2-3, with 11 nucleotides matching TRBD2. The CDR3 has 16 amino acids. Germline loops: CDR1 SGHRS, CDR2 YFSETQ. J lost 3 bases, V lost 2 bases, and 5 bases had no gene match. CDR3 nucleotide sequence: TGCGCCAGCAGCTTTGTTAGCGGGGGGGTGACAGATACGCAGTATTTT. Protein sequence: CASSFVSGGVTDTQYF.

The table lists this clonotype with a few counts. V is TRBV19 and J is TRBJ2-3; possible D gene TRBD1, 6 bases. Trimming took 10 bases from V and 2 from J, leaving 13 bases between them. Looked up from germline, CDR1 is LNHDA and CDR2 is SQIVND (reference sequence). The CDR3 contains 13 residues. In DNA, the CDR3 is TGTGCCACCGCCCGACAGGTCACAGATACGCAGTATTTT. Translation gives CATARQVTDTQYF. The whole variable domain, remainder taken from reference TRBV19 and TRBJ2-3, is DGGITQSPKYLFRKEGQNVTLSCEQNLNHDAMYWYRQDPGQGLRLIYYSQIVNDFQKGDIAEGYSVSREKKESFPLTVTSAQKNPTAFYLCATARQVTDTQYFGPGTRLTVL.

The chain uses TRBV12-3 or TRBV12-4 and TRBJ2-3; D is unclear. The CDR3 is made up of 15 amino acids. V was clipped by 6 bases and J by 0 bases, with 13 bases between them. CDR3 sequence (DNA): TGTGCCAGCAGCCAAGGGATATTAAGCACAGATACGCAGTATTTT. This encodes CASSQGILSTDTQYF.

In its sample, this clonotype was seen a few times. The V gene is TRBV5-1, the J gene TRBJ2-1, with D perhaps TRBD2 (6 bases). CDR1 is SGHRS, CDR2 YFSETQ, per germline. The CDR3 is made up of 14 amino acids. V was trimmed by 0 bases and J by 9 bases, leaving 13 bases between them. The chain's CDR3 is CASSLVGGSGEQFF. The CDR3 DNA reads TGCGCCAGCAGCTTGGTAGGAGGGAGCGGTGAGCAGTTCTTC.

In this sample, this clonotype turned up a few times. This chain connects TRBV20-1 to TRBJ2-7; 12 bases are shared with TRBD1. This CDR3 comprises 16 residues. V lost 2 bases to trimming and J lost 2 bases; unmatched junction nucleotides: 7. Per germline, CDR1 DFQATT and CDR2 SNEGSKA (reference sequence). Written as DNA, the CDR3 is TGCAGTGCTAGACTACCGGGACAGGGGGCCCCCTACGAGCAGTACTTC. Its translation: CSARLPGQGAPYEQYF.

The genes are TRBV5-1 and TRBJ1-1; 9 nucleotides match TRBD1. The junction had 6 bases not matched to a gene; V was cut back by 2 bases and J by 1 base. Looked up from germline, CDR1 is SGHRS and CDR2 is YFSETQ. The length of the CDR3 is 16 residues. The CDR3 bases are TGCGCCAGCAGCTTAACAGGGGGCGCTGGGAACACTGAAGCTTTCTTT. Translating gives CASSLTGGAGNTEAFF.

In this sample, this clonotype turned up a few times. The DNA for the CDR3 is TGCAGTGCTAGTAAGGCAGGGGCCCCCAATCAGCCCCAGCATTTT. Its translation: CSASKAGAPNQPQHF. The gene calls are TRBV20-1 and TRBJ1-5, with D possibly matching TRBD1 (6 bases). Germline-derived CDR1 and CDR2 are DFQATT and SNEGSKA (reference sequence). The V gene lost 3 bases and the J gene lost 3 bases, with 15 bases spanning the gap. The CDR3 consists of 15 residues.

The genes are TRBV9 and TRBJ2-7; D may correspond to TRBD1 or TRBD2 (6 bases each). Germline V gene data show CDR1 as SGDLS and CDR2 as YYNGEE. The V and J ends lost 4 bases and 6 bases respectively, with 20 bases between them. This CDR3 has 15 residues. This chain's CDR3 is CASSPKSGGGLEQYF. The CDR3 nucleotides are TGTGCCAGCAGCCCCAAGAGCGGAGGGGGGCTCGAGCAGTACTTC.

This clonotype turned up a few times. This chain uses TRBV5-1 with TRBJ2-1; D unresolved. CDR1 SGHRS and CDR2 YFSETQ come from the germline V gene. The CDR3 covers 15 residues. V gave up 2 bases and J gave up 7 bases, with 16 bases separating them. The CDR3 sequence: CASSFEQLSWNEQFF. The CDR3 region has the DNA TGCGCCAGCAGCTTTGAGCAGCTCAGTTGGAATGAGCAGTTCTTC. The variable domain in full, with the rest retrieved from reference TRBV5-1 and TRBJ2-1, is KAGVTQTPRYLIKTRGQQVTLSCSPISGHRSVSWYQQTPGQGLQFLFEYFSETQRNKGNFPGRFSGRQFSNSRSEMNVSTLELGDSALYLCASSFEQLSWNEQFFGPGTRLTVL.

This clonotype has a count of ten or more. This chain connects TRBV7-3 to TRBJ1-1, with D possibly matching TRBD1 (6 bases). CDR3 length: 14 amino acids. Germline assignment: CDR1 SGHTA and CDR2 FQGTGA. The V gene lost 5 bases and the J gene lost 0 bases, with 10 bases spanning the gap. In nucleotides, the CDR3 is TGTGCCAGCAGCCGTGCAGGGGTGAACACTGAAGCTTTCTTT. Protein product: CASSRAGVNTEAFF.

The chain links TRBV5-1 to TRBJ2-5, with 7 bases that match TRBD2. Trimming took 2 bases from V and 1 from J; bases not matched to a gene: 5. Germline V gene data show CDR1 as SGHRS and CDR2 as YFSETQ. The CDR3 contains 15 residues. The CDR3 region is CASSFLRGSQETQYF. CDR3 DNA sequence: TGCGCCAGCAGCTTCTTGCGCGGGAGCCAAGAGACCCAGTACTTC.

The V gene is TRBV9, the J gene TRBJ2-5; perhaps TRBD1 as D (6 bases). CDR3 length: 15 amino acids. V gave up 3 bases and J gave up 5 bases, with 17 bases separating them. Germline V gene lookup returns CDR1 SGDLS and CDR2 YYNGEE. CDR3 sequence reads: CASSEGGQIRETQYF. For the CDR3, the DNA is TGTGCCAGCAGCGAAGGGGGTCAAATCCGGGAGACCCAGTACTTC.

V gene TRBV10-2 combines with J gene TRBJ2-1; 7 nucleotides align to TRBD1. Germline V CDR1 and CDR2: WSHSY, SAAADI. The CDR3 runs to 16 residues. V dropped 3 bases and J dropped 10; count of bases not matched to a gene: 15. The CDR3 sequence: CASSEIGTEARGEQFF. The CDR3 DNA sequence: TGCGCCAGCAGTGAAATTGGGACAGAGGCCCGAGGGGAGCAGTTCTTC.

The chain couples TRBV7-3 to TRBJ2-3; 7 bases line up with TRBD2. Germline-derived CDR1 and CDR2 are SGHTA and FQGTGA. With 4 bases clipped from V and 7 bases from J, the junction kept 11 bases outside the gene matches. The length of the CDR3 is 15 residues. The CDR3 spells CASSSVGGKVNTQYF. CDR3 sequence (DNA): TGTGCCAGCAGCTCAGTGGGGGGGAAGGTGAATACGCAGTATTTT.

This clonotype has only a few counts. This chain connects TRBV6-2 or TRBV6-3 to TRBJ2-7; D is ambiguous. Germline CDR1 MNHEY, CDR2 SVGEGT. The V and J ends lost 4 bases and 6 bases respectively, with 10 bases between them. This CDR3 region has 12 residues. CDR3 loop: CASSFLGGEQYF. The CDR3 DNA is TGTGCCAGCAGTTTCCTAGGTGGCGAGCAGTACTTC.

This clonotype appeared many times. The chain joins TRBV3-1 to TRBJ2-3; the D is unclear. Germline CDR1 is LGHDT and CDR2 is YNNKEL (reference sequence). V lost 3 bases and J lost 4, with 11 bases in between. The length of the CDR3 is 14 residues. CDR3 loop: CASSHGYEADTQYF. CDR3 bases: TGTGCCAGCAGCCATGGGTATGAAGCAGATACGCAGTATTTT.

This clonotype was detected only a few times. The chain carries TRBV12-3 or TRBV12-4 and TRBJ1-1; D is perhaps TRBD1 (5 bases). Trimming removed 5 bases at V and 0 bases at J, with 16 bases between. This CDR3 is built from 16 residues. The CDR3 protein is CASSPRGLVMNTEAFF. CDR3 DNA sequence: TGTGCCAGCAGTCCTCGGGGACTGGTGATGAACACTGAAGCTTTCTTT.

This clonotype occurred a few times. The gene calls are TRBV7-2 and TRBJ2-5; D perhaps matches TRBD2 (6 bases). V was clipped by 6 bases and J by 3 bases, with 14 bases between them. Germline V gene data show CDR1 as SGHTA and CDR2 as FQGNSA. The CDR3 totals 14 residues. The CDR3 bases are TGTGCCAGCAGTAAACTTTGGGAGGAAGAGACCCAGTACTTC. Its translation is CASSKLWEEETQYF.

The chain uses TRBV14 and TRBJ1-3; D not certain. The V and J ends lost 0 bases and 4 bases respectively, with 10 bases between them. Germline CDR1 is SGHDN and CDR2 is FVKESK. The CDR3 length is 15 residues. The CDR3 is CASSQDHGPGNTIYF. CDR3 DNA: TGTGCCAGCAGCCAAGATCACGGACCCGGAAACACCATATATTTT.

In its sample, this clonotype was seen many times. This sequence joins TRBV5-1 and TRBJ2-5; 7 positions match TRBD2. This CDR3 spans 19 amino acids. J lost 3 bases, V lost 3 bases, and 20 bases had no gene match. CDR1 and CDR2 (germline): SGHRS, YFSETQ. CDR3 sequence: CASSWYSGTTAVAKETQYF. The DNA of the CDR3 is TGCGCCAGCAGCTGGTACTCCGGGACTACGGCGGTGGCCAAAGAGACCCAGTACTTC.

This clonotype occurred many times. J is TRBJ1-1 and V is TRBV3-1; TRBD1 matches 8 bases. The CDR3 length is 14 residues. Germline V gene data show CDR1 as LGHDT and CDR2 as YNNKEL (reference sequence). Trimming at V came to 1 base and at J to 6 bases, leaving 4 bases not matched to a gene. CDR3 sequence: CASSQGGTGAEAFF. For the CDR3, the DNA is TGTGCCAGCAGCCAAGGAGGGACAGGCGCTGAAGCTTTCTTT.

This clonotype was seen only a few times. The chain carries TRBV20-1 and TRBJ2-2; 12 nucleotides match TRBD1. The CDR3 sequence is 15 residues long. CDR1 is DFQATT and CDR2 is SNEGSKA in the germline V gene (reference sequence). V lost 6 bases and J lost 6; bases outside the gene matches: 8. This CDR3 reads CSAPEGQGAAGELFF. Here the CDR3 DNA reads TGCAGTGCCCCGGAGGGACAGGGGGCTGCCGGGGAGCTGTTTTTT.

The chain uses TRBV29-1 and TRBJ2-3; TRBD2 agrees at 8 bases. Germline V gene data show CDR1 as SQVTM and CDR2 as ANQGSEA. CDR3 size: 15 residues. V lost 6 bases, J lost 1 base, and 9 bases stayed unmatched. CDR3 in amino acids: CSVGTISGGTDTQYF. CDR3 bases: TGCAGCGTCGGAACTATTAGCGGGGGCACAGATACGCAGTATTTT.

In this sample, this clonotype turned up many times. The gene calls are TRBV9 and TRBJ2-1; no reliable D call. Trimming shortened V by 0 bases and J by 0 bases, and 7 bases separated the two germline ends. Per the germline V gene, CDR1 is SGDLS and CDR2 is YYNGEE. The CDR3 is 15 residues long. This CDR3 is CASSVEVSSYNEQFF. The CDR3 DNA reads as TGTGCCAGCAGCGTAGAAGTTAGCTCCTACAATGAGCAGTTCTTC.

The chain couples TRBV3-1 to TRBJ2-7; the D is unclear. The V end lost 1 base, the J end lost 2 bases, and 9 bases lay between the germline ends. The CDR3 is made up of 14 amino acids. Germline V CDR1 and CDR2: LGHDT, YNNKEL (reference sequence). CDR3 residues: CASSQADWTYEQYF. DNA for the CDR3: TGTGCCAGCAGCCAAGCCGACTGGACCTACGAGCAGTACTTC.

The genes are TRBV10-3 and TRBJ2-7, with TRBD1 matching 10 bases. V dropped 4 bases and J dropped 0; count of bases not matched to a gene: 6. The CDR3 spans 16 residues. Germline loops: CDR1 ENHRY, CDR2 SYGVKD. CDR3 loop: CAISGRTGGHSYEQYF. The CDR3 DNA follows: TGTGCCATCAGTGGTAGGACAGGGGGGCACTCCTACGAGCAGTACTTC.

The chain links TRBV20-1 to TRBJ2-1; TRBD2 aligns across 9 bases. This CDR3 comprises 13 residues. V was pared by 2 bases and J by 8 bases, with 4 bases of the junction left unmatched. CDR1 and CDR2 from the germline V gene are DFQATT and SNEGSKA (reference sequence). CDR3 sequence: CSARLAGLYEQFF. CDR3 nucleotides: TGCAGTGCTAGACTAGCGGGATTGTATGAGCAGTTCTTC.